The 5 T cell receptor beta chains below were found in one sample sequenced in a study of blood T cell repertoires in COVID-19. Sequencing used immunoSEQ multiplex PCR; TCRdb keeps in-frame clones, though not all of them. The sample holds fewer than 400,000 clones; around 87% are singletons and the top ten take over 2.5%. The sample comprised peripheral blood. The origin of the receptors is a human donor in a cohort sampled during active COVID-19.

The chain couples TRBV29-1 to TRBJ2-7; 12 nucleotides agree with TRBD2. CDR3 length: 15 residues. V lost 7 bases and J lost 2; bases outside the gene matches: 9. Germline-derived CDR1 and CDR2 are SQVTM and ANQGSEA. The chain's CDR3 is CSAGLAGTAAYEQYF. The DNA for the CDR3 is TGCAGCGCCGGACTAGCGGGGACTGCGGCCTACGAGCAGTACTTC.

As for this clone: Other DNA sequences in the same sample also yield this CDR3. The V gene is TRBV19, the J gene TRBJ2-3; a weak D match, TRBD2 (6 bases). CDR3 length: 13 amino acids. The germline gives CDR1 LNHDA, CDR2 SQIVND (reference sequence). V gave up 5 bases and J gave up 2 bases, with 8 bases separating them. CDR3 sequence reads: CASSRRDTDTQYF. For the CDR3, the DNA is TGTGCCAGTAGTCGGAGGGACACAGATACGCAGTATTTT.

The rearrangement joins TRBV6-5 to TRBJ1-6; the match to TRBD1 covers 7 bases. In germline, CDR1 is MNHEY, CDR2 SVGAGI. Trimming at V came to 4 bases and at J to 9 bases, leaving 6 bases not matched to a gene. The CDR3 spans 14 residues. Here the CDR3 reads CASSSTGEGSPLHF. Written as DNA, the CDR3 is TGTGCCAGCAGTTCCACAGGGGAAGGTTCACCCCTCCACTTT.

DNA of the CDR3: TGTGCCAGCAGCTTAGCAAGGACTAGCGGGAGTGAGCAGTACTTC. Translation gives CASSLARTSGSEQYF. The chain joins TRBV7-2 to TRBJ2-7; 13 bases map to TRBD2. V was clipped by 0 bases and J by 7 bases; unmatched bases: 3. The CDR3 sequence is 15 residues long. Germline V lookup: CDR1 SGHTA, CDR2 FQGNSA.

The chain joins TRBV4-1 to TRBJ2-3; TRBD2 matches at 8 bases. Germline lookup yields CDR1 MGHRA and CDR2 YSYEKL. J gave up 0 bases and V 1 base, and 6 bases lay outside the gene matches. The CDR3 runs to 17 residues. Written as DNA, the CDR3 is TGCGCCAGCAGCCAAGCGGGAGGGTACCCCAGCACAGATACGCAGTATTTT. Amino acid sequence: CASSQAGGYPSTDTQYF.